This T cell receptor (beta chain) stems from a study of cytomegalovirus exposure and HLA in healthy donors. V lost 0 bases to trimming and J lost 12 bases, with 21 bases between them. The V gene's germline CDR1 is LNHNV and CDR2 YYDKDF (reference sequence). The CDR3 runs 16 residues. Sequenced by immunoSEQ multiplex PCR; TCRdb stores in-frame clones only, minus some. The table shows tens of thousands of clones, with about 94% occurring only once. The material sequenced was PBMCs. The chain uses TRBV15 and TRBJ2-1, with D tentatively TRBD2 (5 bases). The sequence derives from a young man in good health and CMV-seropositive. CDR3 sequence: CATSRDVGGPPPTQFF. The CDR3 DNA sequence: TGTGCCACCAGCAGAGATGTAGGAGGACCCCCCCCCACGCAGTTCTTC.